A selection of T cell receptor beta chains follows, all from one sample in a study of blood T cell repertoires in COVID-19. This table comes from immunoSEQ multiplex PCR, and its TCRdb copy is limited to in-frame clones, with some not included. This sample has under 150,000 clones, with about 80% found just once. The material sequenced was peripheral blood. The receptors stem from a woman over 75 in a cohort sampled during active or convalescent COVID-19. Both conserved end residues are part of each CDR3.

cdr3_aa	v_call	j_call	cdr3_length
CASSLYQGATDTQYF	TRBV5-6	TRBJ2-3	15
CASGGYTF	TRBV11-2	TRBJ1-2	8
CASSVGASGQETQYF	TRBV9	TRBJ2-5	15
CASSLEGLTYNQPQHF	TRBV7-8	TRBJ1-5	16
CASSQGYRGASGANVLTF	TRBV4-3	TRBJ2-6	18
CASSTVTGGNSNQPQHF	TRBV19	TRBJ1-5	17
CASSQGDYGYTF	TRBV6-5	TRBJ1-2	12
CASSYSGASYNEQFF	TRBV6-6	TRBJ2-1	15
CTSSPISAACGTSGQETQYF	TRBV1	TRBJ2-5	20
CSVEGAGPLDEQYF	TRBV29-1	TRBJ2-7	14
CASRIPQGFGYGYTF	TRBV28	TRBJ1-2	15
CASRPGTGDGYTF	TRBV3-1/TRBV3-2	TRBJ1-2	13
CASRGGTVRSSQPQHF	TRBV28	TRBJ1-5	16
CASSRSPGNEQFF	TRBV7-8	TRBJ2-1	13
CASSPPFGGGVNTEAFF	TRBV18	TRBJ1-1	17
CATKDFPETQYF	TRBV6-5	TRBJ2-5	12
CASSVGTGSSGANVLTF	TRBV9	TRBJ2-6	17
CASSYYSQIQPQHF	TRBV6-2/TRBV6-3	TRBJ1-5	14
CASSLGGTSGAETQYF	TRBV7-2	TRBJ2-5	16
CASSRQGTGEKLFF	TRBV3-1/TRBV3-2	TRBJ1-4	14
CASSLIPTGENQPQHF	TRBV5-5	TRBJ1-5	16
CASSPTSGGPNTGELFF	TRBV6-2/TRBV6-3	TRBJ2-2	17
CSVPTGVLQETQYF	TRBV29-1	TRBJ2-5	14
CASRPSGGFQETQYF	TRBV3-1/TRBV3-2	TRBJ2-5	15
CASSLALNNEQFF	TRBV5-1	TRBJ2-1	13
CASSPMTERMNTEAFF	TRBV5-1	TRBJ1-1	16
CASSQSLAGPYYGYTF	TRBV16	TRBJ1-2	16
CASSLAGTAGNTIYF	TRBV7-2	TRBJ1-3	15
CASRRLVTSYEQYF	TRBV2	TRBJ2-7	14
CASSSAGARTDTQYF	TRBV11-2	TRBJ2-3	15
CARRGTGRYATNEKLFF	TRBV5-3	TRBJ1-4	17
CASKFAAGQGATEAFF	TRBV27	TRBJ1-1	16
CASKKGDTEAFF	TRBV6-5	TRBJ1-1	12
CASSQGQTNTEAFF	TRBV18	TRBJ1-1	14
CASRGQGAGNSPLHF	TRBV2	TRBJ1-6	15
CASSIPLQETQYF	TRBV19	TRBJ2-5	13
CASRRHDANYGYTF	TRBV2	TRBJ1-2	14
CASSIGQEGAFF	TRBV19	TRBJ1-1	12
CASSLGRAYEQYF	TRBV27	TRBJ2-7	13
CASSPGTANTGELFF	TRBV28	TRBJ2-2	15
CASSATGRGYTF	TRBV2	TRBJ1-2	12
CASSSRDRALSPLHF	TRBV11-2	TRBJ1-6	15
CASSYEGHRGTTF	TRBV6-5	TRBJ1-2	13
CASSPGQGYTEAFF	TRBV18	TRBJ1-1	14
CASRRKGENSYNSPLHF	TRBV19	TRBJ1-6	17
CSVEAGAGYTF	TRBV29-1	TRBJ1-2	11
CASSFYPWASEQYF	TRBV2	TRBJ2-7	14
CASSLTPGDTEAFF	TRBV7-3	TRBJ1-1	14
CASSFRDRLLYGYTF	TRBV28	TRBJ1-2	15
CASSRSGTRNDEQFF	TRBV3-1/TRBV3-2	TRBJ2-1	15
CASSLGRWRARGNEQFF	TRBV7-8	TRBJ2-1	17
CASTKASGGTRGGELFF	TRBV7-2	TRBJ2-2	17
CASRGGVGQPQHF	TRBV6-5	TRBJ1-5	13
CASSTGGAGWAKNIQYF	TRBV5-1	TRBJ2-4	17
CASSVQGGYGYTF	TRBV6-5	TRBJ1-2	13
CSVRQTNMNTEAFF	TRBV29-1	TRBJ1-1	14
CASSENRNLNTEAFF	TRBV6-1	TRBJ1-1	15
CASSQGYGAFF	TRBV12-3/TRBV12-4	TRBJ1-1	11
CASSQDTGKETQYF	TRBV3-1/TRBV3-2	TRBJ2-5	14
CASSSDRVAHQPQHF	TRBV7-9	TRBJ1-5	15